These T cell receptor beta chains were read from a single sample in a study of T cells in Graves' hyperthyroidism and ophthalmopathy. TCRdb re-derived calls from the multiplex PCR reads in MiXCR, one entry per CDR3 protein. The sample holds 95,000 to 110,000 distinct CDR3 sequences, roughly 15% seen once. Source material: blood. The receptor set was obtained from a woman aged 45 to 65 with Graves' hyperthyroidism. Both conserved end residues are part of each CDR3. D genes are given only for firm matches. Only part of the rows carry a size: once, few, many, or a class if the clone is expanded.

many,NA,TRBV28,14,TRBJ2-1,CASRVGGPQNEQFF,TGTGCCAGCAGGGTGGGGGGTCCTCAGAATGAGCAGTTCTTC
many,NA,TRBV12-3/TRBV12-4,14,TRBJ2-1,CASTFLLGGNEQFF,TGTGCCAGCACCTTTCTTCTTGGGGGCAATGAGCAGTTCTTC
many,NA,TRBV5-1,15,TRBJ2-5,CASSWDIGPQETQYF,TGCGCCAGCAGTTGGGACATAGGTCCCCAAGAGACCCAGTACTTC
many,NA,TRBV7-9,15,TRBJ1-3,CASSSLGLEGNTIYF,TGTGCCAGCAGCTCGTTGGGGTTAGAAGGAAACACCATATATTTT
many,TRBD2,TRBV6-2/TRBV6-3,16,TRBJ2-3,CASRDSGSFSTHTQYF,TGTGCCAGCAGGGATAGCGGGAGCTTTAGCACTCATACGCAGTATTTT
many,TRBD2,TRBV6-2/TRBV6-3,17,TRBJ2-7,CASTPPLAGGLSYEQYF,TGTGCCAGCACTCCCCCGTTAGCGGGGGGACTCTCCTACGAGCAGTACTTC
many,NA,TRBV5-8,16,TRBJ2-3,CASSLMGLGEADTQYF,TGTGCCAGCAGCTTAATGGGTCTGGGGGAGGCAGATACGCAGTATTTT
many,NA,TRBV11-2,12,TRBJ2-5,CASSLLSETQYF,TGTGCCAGCAGCTTACTTTCAGAGACCCAGTACTTC
few,TRBD2,TRBV29-1,14,TRBJ2-1,CSVVGLAGVNEQFF,TGCAGCGTTGTGGGACTAGCGGGAGTAAATGAGCAGTTCTTC
many,NA,TRBV6-1,15,TRBJ2-2,CASKSRQAKTGELFF,TGTGCCAGCAAAAGTCGACAGGCGAAGACCGGGGAGCTGTTTTTT
many,NA,TRBV3-1,15,TRBJ2-4,CASSQKGGRQNIQYF,TGTGCCAGCAGCCAAAAAGGGGGAAGGCAAAACATTCAGTACTTC
many,TRBD1,TRBV28,18,TRBJ1-5,CASSLTGGRTNNDQPQHF,TGTGCCAGCAGTTTAACAGGGGGCAGGACCAACAACGATCAGCCCCAGCATTTT
many,NA,TRBV14,16,TRBJ2-5,CASSQGLESYQETQYF,TGTGCCAGCAGCCAAGGGCTTGAGAGCTACCAAGAGACCCAGTACTTC
many,TRBD1,TRBV7-3,15,TRBJ2-7,CASSLTGGSSYEQYF,TGTGCCAGCAGCTTGACAGGGGGGAGCTCCTACGAGCAGTACTTC
many,NA,TRBV29-1,12,TRBJ2-1,CSVEGTSNEQFF,TGCAGCGTTGAAGGGACCTCCAATGAGCAGTTCTTC
NA,TRBD2,TRBV3-1,15,TRBJ2-5,CASSQEGGSGETQYF,TGTGCCAGCAGCCAAGAGGGCGGGAGCGGGGAGACCCAGTACTTC
many,TRBD1,TRBV2,13,TRBJ2-7,CASSRTGETRQYF,TGTGCCAGCAGTCGGACAGGGGAAACGCGGCAGTACTTC
NA,TRBD2,TRBV7-8,16,TRBJ2-2,CASSRRGGAYTGELFF,TGTGCCAGCAGCCGCCGCGGGGGTGCTTACACCGGGGAGCTGTTTTTT
few,NA,TRBV29-1,14,TRBJ1-2,CSVEDRAGRPGYTF,TGCAGCGTTGAAGATCGCGCAGGACGGCCTGGCTACACCTTC
many,NA,TRBV3-1,13,TRBJ2-7,CASSQGATYEQYF,TGTGCCAGCAGCCAAGGGGCCACCTACGAGCAGTACTTC
many,NA,TRBV15,16,TRBJ2-5,CATSTGLETYGETQYF,TGTGCCACCAGTACCGGGTTAGAGACGTACGGGGAGACCCAGTACTTC
many,TRBD1,TRBV18,16,TRBJ1-1,CASSPSATGLNTEAFF,TGTGCCAGCTCACCATCTGCGACAGGGCTGAACACTGAAGCTTTCTTT
many,TRBD2,TRBV20-1,17,TRBJ2-1,CSALGLAYGSSYNEQFF,TGCAGTGCTCTGGGACTAGCGTACGGTAGCTCCTACAATGAGCAGTTCTTC
many,NA,TRBV20-1,13,TRBJ1-2,CSARLSENYGYTF,TGCAGTGCTAGGTTGAGTGAAAACTATGGCTACACCTTC
NA,NA,TRBV19,14,TRBJ2-7,CASMEGGGSYEQYF,TGTGCCAGTATGGAGGGAGGGGGTTCCTACGAGCAGTACTTC
many,TRBD1,TRBV11-2,16,TRBJ1-2,CASSPKPETGGAGYTF,TGTGCCAGCAGCCCAAAACCCGAGACAGGGGGCGCGGGCTACACCTTC
NA,TRBD2,TRBV5-1,16,TRBJ2-2,CASSLILAGDTGKLFF,TGCGCCAGCAGCTTGATACTAGCGGGGGACACCGGGAAGCTGTTTTTT
NA,NA,TRBV20-1,12,TRBJ1-2,CSAPKPGYGYTF,TGCAGTGCCCCGAAACCGGGGTATGGCTACACCTTC
NA,TRBD2,TRBV7-2,13,TRBJ2-1,CASSLAGLNEQFF,TGTGCCAGCAGTCTAGCGGGACTTAACGAGCAGTTCTTC
many,TRBD2,TRBV5-8,17,TRBJ2-1,CASSLAKTSGTYNEQFF,TGTGCCAGCAGCTTGGCAAAGACTAGCGGAACCTACAATGAGCAGTTCTTC
many,TRBD2,TRBV5-1,19,TRBJ2-1,CASSLVWASGNSAGNEQFF,TGCGCCAGCAGCTTGGTCTGGGCTAGCGGGAACAGCGCCGGCAATGAGCAGTTCTTC
many,TRBD2,TRBV7-8,16,TRBJ2-1,CASSSTMTSAGNEQFF,TGTGCCAGCAGCTCAACCATGACTAGCGCTGGCAATGAGCAGTTCTTC
many,NA,TRBV7-2,15,TRBJ1-1,CASSLATAKRAEAFF,TGTGCCAGCAGCTTAGCGACGGCAAAGAGGGCTGAAGCTTTCTTT
many,NA,TRBV6-2/TRBV6-3,11,TRBJ2-1,CASRVANEQFF,TGTGCCAGCAGGGTTGCGAATGAGCAGTTCTTC
NA,NA,TRBV19,16,TRBJ1-5,CASSPYEAASNQPQHF,TGTGCCAGTAGTCCTTACGAGGCGGCGAGCAATCAGCCCCAGCATTTT
many,TRBD1,TRBV6-5,15,TRBJ2-5,CASSSWGTGGETQYF,TGTGCCAGCAGTTCATGGGGGACAGGGGGAGAGACCCAGTACTTC
many,TRBD1,TRBV18,16,TRBJ1-1,CASSPRMTGADTEAFF,TGTGCCAGCTCACCACGGATGACAGGGGCTGACACTGAAGCTTTCTTT
many,NA,TRBV2,13,TRBJ2-3,CASSLRSTDTQYF,TGTGCCAGCAGCCTCAGGTCCACAGATACGCAGTATTTT
NA,TRBD2,TRBV28,15,TRBJ2-7,CASSLWSGGSYEQYF,TGTGCCAGCAGTTTATGGAGCGGGGGAAGCTACGAGCAGTACTTC
many,NA,TRBV6-1,11,TRBJ1-1,CASTSNTEAFF,TGTGCCAGCACATCAAACACTGAAGCTTTCTTT
many,NA,TRBV6-1,15,TRBJ2-1,CASSGELSSYNEQFF,TGTGCCAGCAGTGGGGAGTTAAGCTCCTACAATGAGCAGTTCTTC
many,TRBD2,TRBV3-1,14,TRBJ2-7,CASSPSGGEYEQYF,TGTGCCAGCAGTCCTAGCGGGGGGGAATACGAGCAGTACTTC
many,NA,TRBV28,14,TRBJ2-2,CASSFPGETGELFF,TGTGCCAGCAGCTTCCCAGGGGAGACCGGGGAGCTGTTTTTT
many,TRBD2,TRBV28,17,TRBJ2-3,CASSPLGLAGRTDTQYF,TGTGCCAGCAGTCCTTTAGGGCTAGCGGGACGCACAGATACGCAGTATTTT
NA,NA,TRBV3-2,16,TRBJ2-1,CASSQDGTSGSDEQFF,TGTGCCAGCAGCCAAGACGGCACTAGCGGGAGCGATGAGCAGTTCTTC
many,NA,TRBV2,14,TRBJ2-1,CASSVIYSYNEQFF,TGTGCCAGCAGTGTTATCTACTCCTACAATGAGCAGTTCTTC
many,NA,TRBV29-1,13,TRBJ2-2,CSARASNTGELFF,TGCAGCGCCAGGGCCTCGAACACCGGGGAGCTGTTTTTT
NA,NA,TRBV10-2,14,TRBJ1-5,CASSEWANGQPQHF,TGCGCCAGCAGTGAATGGGCTAATGGACAGCCCCAGCATTTT
many,NA,TRBV29-1,12,TRBJ2-7,CSVVDRSYEQYF,TGCAGCGTTGTTGATCGGTCCTACGAGCAGTACTTC
NA,TRBD2,TRBV19,16,TRBJ2-1,CASSIPSGRAYNEQFF,TGTGCCAGTAGTATCCCTAGCGGGAGGGCCTACAATGAGCAGTTCTTC